The clone carrying this T cell receptor beta chain was found many times. MiXCR was run by TCRdb on the 5' RACE reads, yielding one entry per CDR3 protein. The table shows around 120,000 distinct CDR3 sequences, with over 7% occurring only once. This entry belongs to a study of CD8 T cells in ankylosing spondylitis. This CDR3 is 17 amino acids long. Trimming removed 5 bases at V and 6 bases at J, with 27 bases between. Germline CDR1 is DFQATT and CDR2 is SNEGSKA (reference sequence). This chain joins TRBV20-1 and TRBJ2-3, with D perhaps matching TRBD2 (6 bases). The TCR sequence derives from a male donor with ankylosing spondylitis or in good health (not recorded which). Specimen: blood, either unsorted or a sorted T cell fraction (not recorded which). As DNA, the CDR3 is TGCAGTGCTCCAGACTACCGGGGGTCCCGAGCTTCGGATACGCAGTATTTT. Protein: CSAPDYRGSRASDTQYF.